Following are 21 T cell receptor beta chains from one sample sequenced in a study of T cell responses to AZD1222 COVID-19 vaccine. TCRdb's table, derived via immunoSEQ multiplex PCR, lists solely in-frame clones and lacks some. The sample lists some 130,000 clones, approximately 92% occurring once. Sample: peripheral blood, taken 28 days after the second AZD1222 dose. The receptors come from an adult who received the AZD1222 COVID-19 vaccine.

The CDR3 DNA follows: TGCGCCAGCAGCTTGGACAGGACCTATGGCTACACCTTC. It is translated as CASSLDRTYGYTF. This chain uses TRBV5-1 with TRBJ1-2, with D possibly matching TRBD1 (5 bases). CDR1 and CDR2 (germline): SGHRS, YFSETQ. Trimming removed 0 bases at V and 4 bases at J, with 7 bases between. This CDR3 contains 13 residues.

The chain is built from TRBV9 and TRBJ1-6; maybe TRBD1 (5 bases). Deletions cut 1 base from V and 8 bases from J, with 7 bases between. The CDR3 spans 13 residues. Per the germline V gene, CDR1 is SGDLS and CDR2 is YYNGEE. The DNA of the CDR3 is TGTGCCAGCAGCGTATGGGGGGATTCACCCCTCCACTTT. Amino acids: CASSVWGDSPLHF.

The chain joins TRBV3-1 (or the pseudogene TRBV3-2) to TRBJ1-2; 10 nucleotides match TRBD1. V was clipped by 10 bases and J by 8 bases; unmatched bases: 7. CDR1 and CDR2 from the germline V gene are LGHDT and YNNKEL (reference sequence). This CDR3 has 12 residues. The CDR3 reads CATADRGIGYTF. CDR3 nucleotide sequence: TGTGCCACCGCGGACAGGGGGATAGGCTACACCTTC.

The rearrangement links TRBV10-2 to TRBJ2-6; the match to TRBD1 covers 7 bases. The CDR3 is 15 residues long. CDR1 is WSHSY and CDR2 is SAAADI in the germline V gene. V gave up 3 bases and J gave up 7 bases; unmatched junction bases: 6. Here the CDR3 DNA reads TGCGCCAGCAGTGAACCCCAGGGGGTAGCCAACGTCCTGACTTTC. It translates to CASSEPQGVANVLTF.

In the case of this clone: The germline gene is not matched at one end of the junction; a read error may be the cause. The chain couples TRBV7-7 to TRBJ2-2; 7 positions match TRBD1. Germline values: CDR1 SSHAT, CDR2 FNYEAQ (reference sequence). The CDR3 consists of 15 residues. CDR3 DNA: TGTGCTAGCAGCCCCTGGGACAGGAACACCGGGGAGCTGTTTTTT. Translating it yields CASSPWDRNTGELFF.

The chain couples TRBV5-4 to TRBJ1-2, with D possibly matching TRBD1 (5 bases). V was trimmed by 0 bases and J by 8 bases, leaving 14 bases between them. The CDR3 totals 14 residues. In germline, CDR1 is SGHNT, CDR2 YYREEE (reference sequence). CDR3 sequence reads: CASSLELGQGGYTF. The DNA for the CDR3 is TGTGCCAGCAGCTTGGAGCTGGGCCAGGGCGGCTACACCTTC.

The V gene is TRBV3-1 (or the pseudogene TRBV3-2), the J gene TRBJ2-1; D is uncertain. Germline CDR1 reads LGHDT; CDR2 reads YNNKEL (reference sequence). V shed 1 base and J shed 3 bases, with 4 bases lying between them. The CDR3 extends over 13 amino acids. In DNA form, the CDR3 reads TGTGCCAGCAGCCAAGCGATCTACAATGAGCAGTTCTTC. Amino acids: CASSQAIYNEQFF.

Note on this clone: Mismatch with germline at one junction end may stem from a read error. The chain has TRBV20-1 and TRBJ1-4, with D possibly matching TRBD1 (6 bases). Germline CDR1 is DFQATT and CDR2 is SNEGSKA (reference sequence). The CDR3 contains 11 residues. CDR3 region: CSARGAGAVVF. The DNA for the CDR3 is TGCAGTGCTAGAGGGGCAGGGGCGGTGGTTTTT.

The chain carries TRBV19 and TRBJ1-1; 9 positions match TRBD1. The CDR3 extends over 15 amino acids. CDR1 is LNHDA, CDR2 SQIVND, per germline (reference sequence). Germline trimming cut 6 bases from V and 0 bases from J; bases unmatched to any gene: 5. CDR3 sequence (DNA): TGTGCCAGTAGAGGGACAGGGCCAATGAACACTGAAGCTTTCTTT. This codes for CASRGTGPMNTEAFF.

The chain employs TRBV29-1 and TRBJ1-4, with TRBD1 matching over 9 bases. Germline V gives CDR1 SQVTM, CDR2 ANQGSEA. The V segment lost 7 bases and the J segment 8 bases; nucleotides outside the gene matches: 8. This CDR3 has 13 amino acids. The CDR3 loop is CSGLQGAEEKLFF. In nucleotides, the CDR3 is TGCAGCGGCCTACAGGGGGCAGAAGAAAAACTGTTTTTT.

The gene calls are TRBV30 and TRBJ2-2; D not resolved. The CDR3 length is 13 residues. Trimming removed 3 bases from V and 3 bases from J, with 8 bases in between. Germline V CDR1 and CDR2: GTSNPN, SVGIG (reference sequence). The CDR3 DNA reads as TGTGCCTGGAGGAAACAGCACACCGGGGAGCTGTTTTTT. Translated, it gives CAWRKQHTGELFF. Using reference TRBV30 and TRBJ2-2 for the parts outside the CDR3, the full variable domain is SQTIHQWPATLVQPVGSPLSLECTVEGTSNPNLYWYRQAAGRGLQLLFYSVGIGQISSEVPQNLSASRPQDRQFILSSKKLLLSDSGFYLCAWRKQHTGELFFGEGSRLTVL.

The rearrangement uses TRBV2 and TRBJ2-7; tentative D call: TRBD1 (6 bases). The CDR3 has 16 amino acids. The germline V and J ends were trimmed by 6 bases and 3 bases, with 21 bases remaining between them. Germline V lookup: CDR1 SNHLY, CDR2 FYNNEI. The CDR3: CASRRTVWKLNYEQYF. The CDR3 DNA is TGTGCCAGCAGACGGACAGTTTGGAAGCTCAACTACGAGCAGTACTTC. The entire variable domain, with the rest obtained from reference TRBV2 and TRBJ2-7, is as follows: EPEVTQTPSHQVTQMGQEVILRCVPISNHLYFYWYRQILGQKVEFLVSFYNNEISEKSEIFDDQFSVERPDGSNFTLKIRSTKLEDSAMYFCASRRTVWKLNYEQYFGPGTRLTVT.

V is TRBV6-1 and J is TRBJ2-1; D perhaps matches TRBD2 (7 bases). V lost 3 bases and J lost 7, with 22 bases in between. CDR1 and CDR2 from the germline V gene are MNHNS and SASEGT. The CDR3 consists of 17 residues. The CDR3 region is CASSDPKGAGAINEQFF. For the CDR3, the DNA is TGTGCCAGCAGTGACCCTAAAGGGGCGGGGGCCATAAATGAGCAGTTCTTC.

V is TRBV6-2 or TRBV6-3 and J is TRBJ1-6, with D possibly TRBD1 on 6 matching bases. The CDR3 has 16 residues. Germline V gene data show CDR1 as MNHEY and CDR2 as SVGEGT. The germline V and J ends were trimmed by 4 bases and 7 bases, with 17 bases remaining between them. CDR3 nucleotides: TGTGCCAGCAGTTTCCACAGGGACTTTTGGAATTCACCCCTCCACTTT. Residues: CASSFHRDFWNSPLHF.

Only one count was recorded for this clone. V is TRBV6-5 and J is TRBJ2-7; TRBD2 aligns across 8 bases. The CDR3 loop spans 14 amino acids. Losses at the gene ends were 6 bases for V and 3 bases for J; bases not matched to a gene: 7. Germline-derived CDR1 and CDR2 are MNHEY and SVGAGI. CDR3 nucleotides: TGTGCCAGCAGCCTAGCGGGTCGCGACTACGAGCAGTACTTC. It specifies CASSLAGRDYEQYF.

Only one count was recorded for this clone. The rearrangement joins TRBV27 to TRBJ1-5, with TRBD1 as a possible D gene (6 bases). Trimming shortened V by 10 bases and J by 3 bases, and 13 bases separated the two germline ends. Germline loops: CDR1 MNHEY, CDR2 SMNVEV (reference sequence). The CDR3 consists of 13 residues. The CDR3 here is CATGWTDNQPQHF. CDR3 nucleotide sequence: TGTGCCACAGGGTGGACAGACAATCAGCCCCAGCATTTT.

The gene calls are TRBV7-2 and TRBJ1-2, with D unresolved. The V end lost 4 bases, the J end lost 4 bases, and 16 bases lay between the germline ends. Germline CDR1 is SGHTA and CDR2 is FQGNSA. This CDR3 is 15 amino acids long. The CDR3 region is CASSYGLTGSYGYTF. The DNA for the CDR3 is TGTGCCAGCAGCTACGGCCTTACGGGAAGCTATGGCTACACCTTC.

This clone was observed once. The V gene is TRBV19, the J gene TRBJ1-2, with D uncertain. The germline V and J ends were trimmed by 0 bases and 1 base, with 6 bases remaining between them. Germline CDR1 and CDR2: LNHDA and SQIVND (reference sequence). The CDR3 runs 14 residues. CDR3 DNA sequence: TGTGCCAGTAGTATAGAGGAAGGTAACTATGGCTACACCTTC. It translates to CASSIEEGNYGYTF.

The chain carries TRBV5-4 and TRBJ2-7; a possible D gene is TRBD2 (5 bases). Trimming took 3 bases from V and 3 from J, leaving 13 bases between them. The CDR3 consists of 14 residues. The germline gives CDR1 SGHNT, CDR2 YYREEE (reference sequence). The CDR3 spells CASSWQRSNYEQYF. CDR3 in DNA: TGTGCCAGCAGCTGGCAGCGGTCAAACTACGAGCAGTACTTC.

This rearrangement joins TRBV27 to TRBJ1-3; D call uncertain. Trimming left V 5 bases short and J 3 bases short, with 5 bases between. Germline V gene data show CDR1 as MNHEY and CDR2 as SMNVEV (reference sequence). The length of the CDR3 is 12 residues. The CDR3 nucleotides read TGTGCCAGCAGTCCCGGTGGAAACACCATATATTTT. Translating gives CASSPGGNTIYF.

The chain joins TRBV24-1 to TRBJ2-1; the D gene could be TRBD1 or TRBD2 (6 bases each). Germline V gene lookup returns CDR1 KGHDR and CDR2 SFDVKD. The CDR3 sequence is 16 residues long. The ends were cut back, 3 bases at V and 4 bases at J, with 15 bases in the middle. As DNA, the CDR3 is TGTGCCACCAGTGATAGCAGAGGGGGGTTGTACAATGAGCAGTTCTTC. It is translated as CATSDSRGGLYNEQFF.